This TCR beta chain was documented in a study of OX40 agonist ivuxolimab in advanced cancers. In the study overall: An agonistic anti-OX40 (CD134) antibody, ivuxolimab, was used to treat the patients.

Comment on this clone: The antigen remains undetermined. One end of the junction does not line up with germline, which may come from a read error.

Germline lookup yields CDR1 SNHLY and CDR2 FYNNEI. The CDR3 has 15 residues. Here immunoSEQ multiplex PCR was the method, and the copy in TCRdb shows in-frame clones only, minus some. This sample has 15,000 to 20,000 clones, with 80% to 90% found just once. Study-level findings and limits: Nonresponders included some who also had low normalized T-cell clonal expansion. CD4+ and CD8+ blood T cells expanded clonally by week 6 at 0.1 to 3.0 mg/kg.

The chain links TRBV2 to TRBJ1-4, with D perhaps matching TRBD1 (5 bases). This TCR was sampled from an adult with an advanced solid tumor such as melanoma, head and neck, liver or kidney cancer. The material was CD4+ or CD8+ T cells sorted from blood, obtained in a trial of the OX40 agonist ivuxolimab. The CDR3 here is CASREVIGAAEKLFF. The CDR3 DNA reads as TGTGCCAGCAGGGAAGTAATTGGGGCCGCAGAAAAACTGTTTTTT.